Listed here is a single TCR beta chain. Its antigen is undetermined. Produced via immunoSEQ multiplex PCR; TCRdb's table is partial and in-frame only. The sample holds 15,000 to 20,000 clones, 90% seen once. This entry comes from a study of chemoradiotherapy in HPV16-positive cancers. Study summary: Candidate HPV-specific clones and shared TCR motifs came from two HPV16-positive patients. Overall study findings and caveats: The functional HPV-specific definition rests on just a couple of HPV16-positive patients. During treatment, candidate HPV-specific clones and E7-related motifs expanded in tumor.

Germline CDR1 is SGHTA and CDR2 is FQGNSA. Trimming removed 1 base at V and 5 bases at J, with 18 bases between. The CDR3 contains 17 residues. V and J are TRBV7-2 and TRBJ2-1; D perhaps matches TRBD1 (7 bases). Specimen: blood, collected from a patient who underwent chemoradiotherapy. The receptor was isolated from a human donor with HPV-associated anogenital cancer. The CDR3 here is CASSLERTGGVHNEQFF. In nucleotides, the CDR3 is TGTGCCAGCAGCTTAGAAAGGACAGGAGGGGTGCACAATGAGCAGTTCTTC.